Given below is one T cell receptor beta chain in context. Its antigen specificity is not known. No clone much larger than this one lies a single base away; base qualities are absent. This entry comes from a study of CD8 T cells in Susac syndrome (dated by TCRdb to between 2018 and 2021). With regard to the full study: Among the Susac syndrome patients who were sequenced, clinically active disease was present in six and clinical remission was observed in 8 or 9. Whether CD8+ T cell activation and differentiation in Susac syndrome was antigen driven was tested using repertoire sequencing. At blood withdrawal, Susac syndrome patients were either therapy-naive, taking corticosteroids (in some cases with IVIg as well), or taking IVIg alone. The investigation overall reported the following: The TCR sequencing and HLA analysis was acknowledged to have included a relatively small number of individuals. The CD4+ T cell repertoire of patients with Susac syndrome showed no detectable clonal expansion.

RNA was extracted with the RNeasy kit and roughly 0.45 to 1 ug was reverse transcribed using random hexamers. The immunoSEQ multiplex PCR assay, which covers 54 Vbeta and 13 Jbeta segments, was used to amplify TCR beta CDR3 regions. PCR amplification bias was corrected by using a synthetic template baseline for primer optimization and computational correction. In the original analysis: Only productive sequences were kept, with reads annotated to V, D and J genes according to IMGT and analyzed in immunoSEQ Analyzer. Clonality was computed as one minus Shannon entropy normalized by log2 of the number of productive unique sequences. For each patient and control, public and private clones were evaluated within the 100 most prevalent clones. Clones were defined as Susac-specific when absent from the healthy and MS cohorts, from about a thousand published viral clones and from other ImmuneACCESS disease sequences. TCRdb reanalyzed the raw reads on its own, using fastp at Q25 for trimming and MiXCR for clone calling, and kept in-frame beta chains. Rows are unified per CDR3 protein, each entry keeping the most common DNA and genes. The V and J calls here are based on TCRdb, not the publication. Counted in this sample were under 200,000 distinct CDR3 sequences; 90% to 95% of them appeared once. Together, the top ten hold 0.12% of the sample.

Peripheral blood CD8+ and CD4+ T cells from healthy donors, Susac syndrome patients and multiple sclerosis patients were profiled by high-throughput TCR beta sequencing. The Susac syndrome patients fulfilled recently defined diagnostic criteria for definite or probable disease. Bulk CD8+ and CD4+ T cells were purified by magnetic negative isolation, while CD8+ TEMRA cells were enriched using FACS. Blood was drawn into EDTA tubes, processed within 24 hours, and PBMCs were isolated by density gradient centrifugation. PBMCs intended for TCR sequencing were frozen in liquid nitrogen and were later thawed in a 37 degrees C water bath. The sorted or isolated CD4+, CD8+ and CD8+ TEMRA cells had a purity of 90% or higher. Measured from the cysteine to the phenylalanine, the CDR3 is 13 residues long. The entry retains the CDR3 DNA only, 39 bases that are in frame from base 1. The V end loses 8 bases and the J end loses 1 base, and a stretch of 11 bases separates them. The germline V gene sets CDR1 to SNHLY and CDR2 to FYNNEI.

This receptor chain uses TRBV2 and TRBJ1-2, with the D gene call left open. This TCR derives from a human donor with Susac syndrome. Sequencing was done on a sample of CD4+ T cells from PBMCs. CDR3 reads: CASASEFNYGYTF. The DNA sequence is TGTGCCAGCGCCTCCGAGTTTAACTATGGCTACACCTTC.